This entry lists 7 T cell receptor beta chains sequenced from one sample in a study of cytomegalovirus exposure and HLA in healthy donors. PCR involved 60 Vbeta and 13 Jbeta primers. Only in-frame clones appear in the TCRdb table, and some are missing; sequencing was by immunoSEQ multiplex PCR. The repertoire holds some 94,000 clones, with around 82% as singletons. The sequenced material came from PBMCs. The origin of the receptors is a man between 40 and 49 years old in good health and CMV-seronegative.

The chain couples TRBV28 to TRBJ2-3, with 7 bases matching TRBD1. This CDR3 is 16 amino acids long. V lost 3 bases and J lost 5; bases outside the gene matches: 11. CDR1 is MDHEN, CDR2 SYDVKM, per germline. The CDR3 DNA sequence: TGTGCCAGCAGTTTTGTGGGAGACAGGGTTAAAGATACGCAGTATTTT. It codes for CASSFVGDRVKDTQYF.

This clone was observed a handful of times. The chain joins TRBV29-1 to TRBJ1-5; 10 bases line up with TRBD1. CDR1 is SQVTM and CDR2 is ANQGSEA in the germline V gene. V gave up 1 base and J gave up 0 bases; unmatched junction bases: 15. This CDR3 comprises 20 residues. CDR3 in amino acids: CSVEGPDRGLCRYSNQPQHF. For the CDR3, the DNA is TGCAGCGTTGAAGGACCCGACAGGGGGCTGTGTCGTTATAGCAATCAGCCCCAGCATTTT.

The rearrangement uses TRBV2 and TRBJ2-3; a weak D match, TRBD2 (6 bases). Deletions cut 3 bases from V and 3 bases from J, with 13 bases between. Germline CDR1 reads SNHLY; CDR2 reads FYNNEI. CDR3 size: 15 residues. The CDR3 is CASSDRLGPTDTQYF. The CDR3 bases are TGTGCCAGCAGTGATAGACTAGGGCCTACAGATACGCAGTATTTT.

This rearrangement joins TRBV6-5 to TRBJ1-1, with D possibly TRBD1 on 5 matching bases. The CDR3 contains 12 residues. Trimming took off 6 bases at V and 11 bases at J, with 16 bases between the two ends. The V gene's germline CDR1 is MNHEY and CDR2 SVGAGI. The CDR3 here is CASSPVRGGAFF. Written as DNA, the CDR3 is TGTGCCAGCAGCCCCGTGAGGGGAGGGGCTTTCTTT.

This clone was found a few times. V and J are TRBV11-2 and TRBJ1-1, with D possibly being TRBD1 (5 bases). Germline V gives CDR1 SGHAT, CDR2 FQNNGV. V was trimmed by 0 bases and J by 3 bases, leaving 11 bases between them. The length of the CDR3 is 15 residues. This CDR3 is CASSLDWAGDTEAFF. The CDR3 region has the DNA TGTGCCAGCAGCTTAGATTGGGCGGGGGACACTGAAGCTTTCTTT.

This clone has only one observation. The chain couples TRBV7-8 to TRBJ1-4; D perhaps matches TRBD1 (5 bases). Germline V gene data show CDR1 as SGHVS and CDR2 as FQNEAQ. V was pared by 2 bases and J by 7 bases, with 11 bases between. The CDR3 has 14 amino acids. CDR3 residues: CASSLPGVGEKLFF. The DNA of the CDR3 is TGTGCCAGCAGCTTACCGGGGGTGGGTGAAAAACTGTTTTTT.

This clone was observed a single time. The genes are TRBV2 and TRBJ1-3, with 8 bases aligning to TRBD1. This CDR3 comprises 16 residues. The ends lost 4 bases at V and 0 bases at J; junction bases unmatched: 5. Germline lookup yields CDR1 SNHLY and CDR2 FYNNEI. The CDR3 DNA reads as TGTGCCAGCAGTGGACAGGGGTCCACCTCTGGAAACACCATATATTTT. Translated: CASSGQGSTSGNTIYF.